The rows below give T cell receptor beta chains drawn from one sample of a study of blood T cells in healthy people across ages. TCRdb re-derived calls from the 5' RACE reads in MiXCR, one entry per CDR3 protein. This sample has 1.5 million to 2 million distinct CDR3 sequences; under 30% occur once, and the top ten carry roughly 8%. The sequenced material came from blood. These receptors were obtained from a woman in her 30s in good health. The CDR3 runs from the conserved cysteine through the conserved F or W. A D gene is named only where the DNA matches it firmly. Clone size is shown for a subset of rows, as once, few, many or a class of expanded clone.

V gene,D gene,clone size,J gene,CDR3 protein,CDR3 DNA
TRBV29-1,TRBD2,NA,TRBJ2-1,CSVEAREGLGSEQFF,TGCAGCGTTGAAGCGCGGGAGGGCCTGGGGAGTGAGCAGTTCTTC
TRBV6-6,NA,few,TRBJ1-5,CASGNERQANSNQPQHF,TGTGCCAGCGGAAACGAAAGACAGGCAAATAGCAATCAGCCCCAGCATTTT
TRBV7-6,TRBD2,NA,TRBJ2-7,CASSLGLESYGQYF,TGTGCCAGCAGCCTGGGACTAGAATCCTACGGGCAGTACTTC
TRBV28,TRBD1,NA,TRBJ1-2,CASSLLRQGNYGYTF,TGTGCCAGCAGTTTACTCCGACAGGGGAACTATGGCTACACCTTC
TRBV20-1,NA,NA,TRBJ2-5,CSAAELAVEQYF,TGCAGTGCCGCAGAGCTAGCAGTGGAGCAGTACTTC
TRBV5-5,NA,NA,TRBJ1-2,CASSLWPAEGYTF,TGTGCCAGTAGCTTGTGGCCGGCGGAAGGCTACACCTTC
TRBV2,TRBD1,NA,TRBJ1-3,CASRTQGHSGNTIYF,TGTGCCAGCAGGACACAGGGGCACTCTGGAAACACCATATATTTT
TRBV19,NA,NA,TRBJ2-7,CASSVSGPVKYEQYF,TGTGCCAGTAGTGTCTCGGGACCCGTTAAGTACGAGCAGTACTTC
TRBV3-1,TRBD1,many,TRBJ2-7,CASGQGDEQYF,TGTGCCAGTGGACAGGGAGACGAGCAGTACTTC
TRBV12-3/TRBV12-4,NA,many,TRBJ2-5,CASSLAAGETQYF,TGTGCCAGCAGCTTAGCGGCGGGAGAGACCCAGTACTTC
TRBV7-9,NA,many,TRBJ1-5,CASSLPDQPQHF,TGTGCCAGCAGCTTACCTGATCAGCCCCAGCATTTT
TRBV20-1,TRBD2,once,TRBJ2-1,CSARPNLAVDEQFF,TGCAGTGCTAGACCGAATCTAGCGGTAGATGAGCAGTTCTTC
TRBV25-1,NA,NA,TRBJ2-3,CASSPRHRDTQYF,TGTGCCAGCAGTCCCCGGCACCGAGATACGCAGTATTTT
TRBV12-3/TRBV12-4,TRBD1,NA,TRBJ1-3,CASSLGTGFGNTIYF,TGTGCCAGCAGTTTAGGGACAGGGTTTGGAAACACCATATATTTT
TRBV6-2/TRBV6-3,NA,many,TRBJ2-1,CASSYSWADEQFF,TGTGCCAGCAGTTACTCATGGGCGGATGAGCAGTTCTTC
TRBV5-1,NA,few,TRBJ2-1,CASSLVTGGGHNEQFF,TGCGCCAGCAGCTTGGTTACGGGCGGAGGGCACAATGAGCAGTTCTTC
TRBV12-3/TRBV12-4,NA,few,TRBJ1-1,CASKIQGKAFF,TGTGCCAGCAAGATACAGGGTAAAGCTTTCTTT
TRBV10-3,NA,many,TRBJ2-7,CAISELETGRQYF,TGTGCCATCAGTGAGTTAGAGACAGGCCGGCAGTACTTC
TRBV20-1,NA,few,TRBJ2-1,CSATGRFDEQFF,TGCAGTGCTACCGGGAGATTCGATGAGCAGTTCTTC
TRBV5-1,TRBD1,few,TRBJ1-2,CASSPVEQGALGYGYTF,TGCGCCAGCAGCCCGGTTGAACAGGGGGCGCTTGGCTATGGCTACACCTTC
TRBV6-1,TRBD1,NA,TRBJ1-6,CASSELDRAPSPLHF,TGTGCCAGCAGTGAACTGGACAGGGCCCCTTCACCCCTCCACTTT
TRBV4-3,TRBD1,few,TRBJ1-1,CASSQDRGDRAFF,TGCGCCAGCAGCCAAGACCGAGGGGACAGGGCTTTCTTT
TRBV5-1,TRBD2,few,TRBJ2-7,CASSLAGRESYEQYF,TGCGCCAGCAGCTTGGCTGGGCGGGAGTCCTACGAGCAGTACTTC
TRBV12-3/TRBV12-4,TRBD1,NA,TRBJ1-4,CASSVGTAINEKLFF,TGTGCCAGCAGTGTCGGGACAGCCATTAATGAAAAACTGTTTTTT
TRBV5-1,TRBD1,few,TRBJ2-1,CASSLGRQGVPNYNEQFF,TGCGCCAGCAGCTTGGGACGGCAGGGGGTTCCTAACTACAATGAGCAGTTCTTC
TRBV10-3,TRBD1,few,TRBJ2-5,CAITGVRETQYF,TGTGCCATTACAGGGGTAAGAGAGACCCAGTACTTC
TRBV24-1,TRBD1,few,TRBJ2-1,CATSDTGTVVHNEQFF,TGTGCCACCAGTGATACCGGGACAGTTGTACACAATGAGCAGTTCTTC
TRBV20-1,TRBD2,NA,TRBJ2-7,CSALTSGRVYEQYF,TGCAGTGCGCTTACTAGCGGGAGAGTTTACGAGCAGTACTTC
TRBV28,TRBD1,few,TRBJ2-7,CATSLRGQGVDEQYF,TGTGCCACCTCCCTTCGGGGACAGGGGGTCGACGAGCAGTACTTC
TRBV7-2,TRBD2,few,TRBJ2-3,CASSFTSGYTDTQYF,TGTGCCAGCAGCTTTACTAGCGGATACACAGATACGCAGTATTTT
TRBV2,NA,once,TRBJ2-7,CASSETKGGEQYF,TGTGCCAGCAGCGAGACCAAAGGGGGCGAGCAGTACTTC
TRBV6-6,TRBD1,NA,TRBJ2-7,CASSYNGQGFYEQYF,TGTGCCAGCAGTTACAATGGACAGGGTTTCTACGAGCAGTACTTC
TRBV6-1,NA,NA,TRBJ1-1,CASRPGTPNTEAFF,TGTGCCAGCAGACCCGGGACACCGAACACTGAAGCTTTCTTT
TRBV7-9,TRBD2,NA,TRBJ2-7,CASSSSGGDSYEQYF,TGTGCCAGCAGCAGCTCGGGAGGGGACTCCTACGAGCAGTACTTC
TRBV6-6,TRBD1,many,TRBJ2-6,CASSYRTGARGANVLTF,TGTGCCAGCAGTTACCGGACAGGGGCCAGGGGGGCCAACGTCCTGACTTTC
TRBV5-5,NA,NA,TRBJ2-2,CASSFTQSANTGELFF,TGTGCCAGCAGCTTCACACAGTCCGCGAACACCGGGGAGCTGTTTTTT
TRBV12-3/TRBV12-4,NA,few,TRBJ2-3,CASSPGANTDTQYF,TGTGCCAGCAGTCCAGGAGCGAACACAGATACGCAGTATTTT
TRBV29-1,NA,NA,TRBJ1-1,CSVQAGTNTEAFF,TGCAGCGTTCAGGCAGGAACAAACACTGAAGCTTTCTTT
TRBV6-2/TRBV6-3,NA,many,TRBJ2-6,CASSSWAGANVLTF,TGTGCCAGCAGTTCGTGGGCCGGGGCCAACGTCCTGACTTTC
TRBV29-1,NA,NA,TRBJ2-2,CSAKQNTGELFF,TGCAGCGCGAAACAAAACACCGGGGAGCTGTTTTTT
TRBV12-3/TRBV12-4,TRBD1,NA,TRBJ2-7,CASSLRAGQGAYEQYF,TGTGCCAGCAGTTTAAGAGCAGGACAGGGGGCTTACGAGCAGTACTTC
TRBV10-3,TRBD1,NA,TRBJ1-2,CAISGGQGVSYGYTF,TGTGCCATCAGTGGGGGACAGGGTGTGAGTTATGGCTACACCTTC
TRBV20-1,NA,NA,TRBJ2-5,CSARDQMRTGGETQYF,TGCAGTGCTAGAGATCAAATGCGGACTGGCGGAGAGACCCAGTACTTC
TRBV20-1,NA,NA,TRBJ2-1,CSARDGGRGHYNEQFF,TGCAGTGCTAGAGATGGAGGGCGGGGGCATTACAATGAGCAGTTCTTC
TRBV10-3,TRBD1,NA,TRBJ2-3,CAIGQGDADTQYF,TGTGCCATCGGACAGGGGGATGCAGATACGCAGTATTTT
TRBV7-2,TRBD2,NA,TRBJ2-1,CASRLTSGGRNEQFF,TGTGCCAGCAGACTAACCAGCGGGGGGCGGAATGAGCAGTTCTTC
TRBV5-6,NA,NA,TRBJ1-1,CASRTTENTEAFF,TGTGCCAGCAGAACGACAGAGAACACTGAAGCTTTCTTT
TRBV20-1,NA,NA,TRBJ1-1,CSAHRPNTEAFF,TGCAGTGCTCACAGGCCGAACACTGAAGCTTTCTTT
TRBV2,NA,many,TRBJ2-1,CASSELAYNEQFF,TGTGCCAGCAGTGAACTGGCCTACAATGAGCAGTTCTTC
TRBV10-2,NA,NA,TRBJ2-7,CASRVDWTYEQYF,TGCGCCAGCAGGGTGGACTGGACCTACGAGCAGTACTTC
TRBV25-1,NA,few,TRBJ1-4,CASSAHRVGVEKLFF,TGTGCCAGCAGTGCCCACAGGGTGGGGGTTGAAAAACTGTTTTTT